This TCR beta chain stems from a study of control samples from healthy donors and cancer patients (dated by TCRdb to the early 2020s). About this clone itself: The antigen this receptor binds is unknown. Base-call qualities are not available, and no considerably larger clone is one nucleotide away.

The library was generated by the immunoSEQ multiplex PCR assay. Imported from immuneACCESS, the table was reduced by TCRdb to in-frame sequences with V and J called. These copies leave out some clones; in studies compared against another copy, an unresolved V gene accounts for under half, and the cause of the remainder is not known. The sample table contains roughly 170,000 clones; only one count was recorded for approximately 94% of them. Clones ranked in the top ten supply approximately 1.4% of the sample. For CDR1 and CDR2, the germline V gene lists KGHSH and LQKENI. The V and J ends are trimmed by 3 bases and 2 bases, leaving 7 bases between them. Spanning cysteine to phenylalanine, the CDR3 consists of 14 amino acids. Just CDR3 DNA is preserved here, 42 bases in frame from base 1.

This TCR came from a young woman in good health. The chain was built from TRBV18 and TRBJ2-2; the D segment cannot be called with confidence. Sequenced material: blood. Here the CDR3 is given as CASSPTVNTGELFF. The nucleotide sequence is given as TGTGCCAGCTCACCGACGGTAAACACCGGGGAGCTGTTTTTT. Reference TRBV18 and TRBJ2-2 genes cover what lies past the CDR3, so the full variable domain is NAGVMQNPRHLVRRRGQEARLRCSPMKGHSHVYWYRQLPEEGLKFMVYLQKENIIDESGMPKERFSAEFPKEGPSILRIQQVVRGDSAAYFCASSPTVNTGELFFGEGSRLTVL.